These 18 T cell receptor beta chains were sequenced from one sample in a study. A single record per CDR3 protein comes from TCRdb applying MiXCR to the 5' RACE reads. The profile covers 50,000 to 75,000 distinct CDR3 sequences, with 20% to 25% appearing a single time and under 3.5% taken by the ten largest. Sequencing was performed on memory CD4+ T cells sorted from a lymph node. The subset was: memory CD4+ T cells, CD4+CD45RO+CD25-. The receptors derive from a female donor with breast cancer.

The gene calls are TRBV5-1 and TRBJ1-4; TRBD1 might be the D (6 bases). CDR3 length: 15 residues. The germline V gene encodes CDR1 SGHRS and CDR2 YFSETQ. The ends were cut back, 6 bases at V and 3 bases at J, with 15 bases in the middle. This CDR3 reads CASKWTANANEKLFF. In DNA form, the CDR3 reads TGCGCCAGCAAGTGGACAGCCAACGCTAATGAAAAACTGTTTTTT.

The V call is TRBV28, the J call TRBJ1-5; possible D gene TRBD1, 6 bases. V shed 7 bases and J shed 8 bases, with 21 bases lying between them. This CDR3 contains 15 residues. Germline V gene lookup returns CDR1 MDHEN and CDR2 SYDVKM. The DNA of the CDR3 is TGTGCCAGCACCGTCCTCGACAGGCCTCGAGAGCCCCAGCATTTT. The encoded protein is CASTVLDRPREPQHF.

This clonotype appeared many times. Germline and junction disagree at one end, which may indicate a read error. The V and J genes are TRBV7-7 and TRBJ2-2; TRBD1 is a possible D gene (5 bases). Germline V gene data show CDR1 as SSHAT and CDR2 as FNYEAQ (reference sequence). The CDR3 sequence is 11 residues long. CDR3 in amino acids: CASSRDGELFF. CDR3 DNA: TGTGCTAGCAGCAGGGACGGGGAGCTGTTTTTT.

This clonotype was picked up a small number of times. This chain joins TRBV4-1 and TRBJ1-2; weak D call: TRBD1 (6 bases). CDR1 is MGHRA, CDR2 YSYEKL, per germline. This CDR3 has 15 residues. The V end lost 1 base, the J end lost 4 bases, and 13 bases lay between the germline ends. The CDR3 protein is CASSQVRTDSYGYTF. CDR3 coding DNA: TGCGCCAGCAGCCAAGTAAGGACAGATTCCTATGGCTACACCTTC.

This clonotype was detected only a few times. The chain employs TRBV6-5 and TRBJ1-5; TRBD1 agrees at 11 bases. This CDR3 has 18 amino acids. Germline V CDR1 and CDR2: MNHEY, SVGAGI. Unmatched junction bases numbered 10, after V lost 6 bases and J lost 0 bases. In nucleotides, the CDR3 is TGTGCCAGCAGAAGTAGGACAGGGGGCGCGGGTAGCAATCAGCCCCAGCATTTT. Translating gives CASRSRTGGAGSNQPQHF.

There are many counts of this clonotype. The genes are TRBV28 and TRBJ2-7; 10 bases fit TRBD1. Germline loops: CDR1 MDHEN, CDR2 SYDVKM. The CDR3 runs 15 residues. Losses at the gene ends were 10 bases for V and 2 bases for J; bases not matched to a gene: 11. This chain's CDR3 is CAIQTRTGGPYEQYF. CDR3 nucleotide sequence: TGTGCCATACAGACACGGACAGGGGGTCCCTACGAGCAGTACTTC.

This clonotype was counted between two and nine times. The chain employs TRBV7-2 and TRBJ1-5; 7 bases align to TRBD1. Germline CDR1 SGHTA, CDR2 FQGNSA. J lost 5 bases, V lost 5 bases, and 12 bases had no gene match. The CDR3 runs to 16 residues. Written as DNA, the CDR3 is TGTGCCAGCAGCGTACCGGAAAAGGGGGCATATCAGCCCCAGCATTTT. It codes for CASSVPEKGAYQPQHF.

The rearrangement links TRBV29-1 to TRBJ1-1; 9 bases align to TRBD1. CDR3 size: 15 residues. Germline CDR1 is SQVTM and CDR2 is ANQGSEA. V lost 0 bases and J lost 5; bases outside the gene matches: 7. This chain's CDR3 is CSVEDGDRVGTEAFF. CDR3 DNA: TGCAGCGTTGAAGATGGGGACAGGGTGGGGACTGAAGCTTTCTTT.

The chain carries TRBV28 and TRBJ2-7, with D uncertain. The CDR3 runs 10 residues. The V and J ends lost 7 bases and 7 bases respectively, with 8 bases between them. Germline V lookup: CDR1 MDHEN, CDR2 SYDVKM. CDR3 region: CASTSREQYF. DNA of the CDR3: TGTGCCAGCACCTCTCGTGAGCAGTACTTC.

This clonotype was detected a few times. The chain employs TRBV24-1 and TRBJ2-3, with 12 bases aligning to TRBD2. This CDR3 region has 15 residues. From germline, CDR1 is KGHDR and CDR2 SFDVKD. Germline trimming cut 7 bases from V and 5 bases from J; bases unmatched to any gene: 6. The DNA of the CDR3 is TGTGCCACCAGCGTACTAGCGGGAGGAGGAGATACGCAGTATTTT. Its protein product is CATSVLAGGGDTQYF.

This clonotype occurred many times. This chain joins TRBV28 and TRBJ2-5; maybe TRBD2 (6 bases). This CDR3 spans 11 amino acids. CDR1 is MDHEN, CDR2 SYDVKM, per germline. V lost 10 bases, J lost 9 bases, and 15 bases lay in between. The CDR3 sequence is CATSGRGPQYF. In DNA form, the CDR3 reads TGTGCCACCAGCGGGCGAGGGCCCCAGTACTTC.

The gene calls are TRBV4-2 and TRBJ2-1; possibly TRBD1 or TRBD2 for D (5 bases each). V was pared by 1 base and J by 4 bases, with 11 bases between. This CDR3 spans 15 amino acids. Germline CDR1 is LGHNA and CDR2 is YNFKEQ. In DNA form, the CDR3 reads TGTGCCAGCAGCCAAGGGGGGAATCGTTACAATGAGCAGTTCTTC. It specifies CASSQGGNRYNEQFF.

CDR3 bases: TGTGCCAGCAGCAGAACCCTCATCCGGGGTACTGGGGCCAACGTCCTGACTTTC. This codes for CASSRTLIRGTGANVLTF. The chain joins TRBV6-1 to TRBJ2-6, with TRBD2 as a possible D gene (5 bases). CDR3 length equals 18 residues. V lost 6 bases and J lost 2, with 20 bases in between. Germline lookup yields CDR1 MNHNS and CDR2 SASEGT.

In its sample, this clonotype was seen many times. V usage is TRBV5-1 and J usage is TRBJ1-1; D is unclear. The CDR3 is 16 amino acids. The V end was cut by 0 bases, the J end by 2 bases, with 14 bases between. Germline loops: CDR1 SGHRS, CDR2 YFSETQ. In DNA form, the CDR3 reads TGCGCCAGCAGCTTGGGGGCAGCCCCAACCAACACTGAAGCTTTCTTT. This translates into CASSLGAAPTNTEAFF.

The chain has TRBV6-5 and TRBJ1-5; tentative D call: TRBD1 (5 bases). Trimming took off 0 bases at V and 1 base at J, with 10 bases between the two ends. CDR1 and CDR2 from the germline V gene are MNHEY and SVGAGI. The CDR3 length is 16 residues. For the CDR3, the DNA is TGTGCCAGCAGTTACTCCACGGGGGGAAGCAATCAGCCCCAGCATTTT. It is translated as CASSYSTGGSNQPQHF.

The chain couples TRBV7-8 to TRBJ2-5; TRBD2 aligns across 9 bases. Germline trimming cut 1 base from V and 7 bases from J; bases unmatched to any gene: 4. Germline V CDR1 and CDR2: SGHVS, FQNEAQ. This CDR3 comprises 14 residues. CDR3 coding DNA: TGTGCCAGCAGCTTAGGACTAGCGGACGGGACCCAGTACTTC. Protein sequence: CASSLGLADGTQYF.

This clonotype was recorded at least ten times. The chain employs TRBV20-1 and TRBJ1-6; unclear D gene. Germline-derived CDR1 and CDR2 are DFQATT and SNEGSKA (reference sequence). V was trimmed by 3 bases and J by 10 bases, leaving 13 bases between them. The CDR3 loop spans 13 amino acids. CDR3 sequence: CSASQLTVSPLHF. The CDR3 nucleotides read TGCAGTGCTAGCCAGCTAACAGTCTCACCCCTCCACTTT.

This clonotype was detected only a few times. Its ends do not fully match the called genes, so a read error is possible. The V and J genes are TRBV7-7 and TRBJ2-1, with 12 bases that match TRBD2. The CDR3 spans 15 residues. Germline values: CDR1 SSHAT, CDR2 FNYEAQ (reference sequence). The CDR3 is CASSLGLAGSNEQFF. As DNA, the CDR3 is TGTGCTAGCAGCTTAGGACTAGCGGGATCCAATGAGCAGTTCTTC.